These 24 T cell receptor beta chains were sequenced from one sample in a study of cytomegalovirus exposure and HLA in healthy donors. The study ran its PCR with 60 Vbeta and 13 Jbeta primers. Produced via immunoSEQ multiplex PCR; TCRdb's table is partial and in-frame only. This sample has 150,000 to 200,000 clones, with about 80% found just once. Input material: PBMCs. The receptors stem from a woman aged 40 to 50 in good health and CMV-seronegative.

The chain joins TRBV4-3 to TRBJ2-2; weak D call: TRBD2 (5 bases). V shed 0 bases and J shed 4 bases, with 18 bases lying between them. The CDR3 is 18 residues long. The germline CDR1 and CDR2 sequences are LGHNA and YSLEER. The CDR3 here is CASSQDLLVYPITGELFF. The CDR3, as DNA: TGCGCCAGCAGCCAAGATTTACTAGTTTACCCTATCACCGGGGAGCTGTTTTTT.

The chain combines TRBV2 with TRBJ2-1; TRBD1 matches 8 bases. Germline V gene sequence: CDR1 SNHLY, CDR2 FYNNEI. V gave up 2 bases and J gave up 2 bases; unmatched junction bases: 2. The CDR3 totals 15 residues. The CDR3 bases are TGTGCCAGCAGTGAACGCAGGGGGCCCTACAATGAGCAGTTCTTC. Its translation is CASSERRGPYNEQFF.

The CDR3 loop is CASRGTERSPLHF. The CDR3 region has the DNA TGTGCCAGCAGAGGGACAGAAAGATCACCCCTCCACTTT. The chain uses TRBV25-1 and TRBJ1-6; TRBD1 agrees at 7 bases. This CDR3 has 13 amino acids. V trimming: 6 bases; J trimming: 10 bases; junction bases outside the gene matches: 6. Germline CDR1 MGHDK, CDR2 SYGVNS. The full variable domain, its missing parts supplied by reference TRBV25-1 and TRBJ1-6, is EADIYQTPRYLVIGTGKKITLECSQTMGHDKMYWYQQDPGMELHLIHYSYGVNSTEKGDLSSESTVSRIRTEHFPLTLESARPSHTSQYLCASRGTERSPLHFGNGTRLTVT.

This clone was seen more than once but under ten times. The rearrangement joins TRBV5-5 to TRBJ1-1; D is undetermined. The CDR3 contains 13 residues. Trimming removed 4 bases from V and 2 bases from J, with 9 bases in between. The germline V gene has CDR1 SGHKS and CDR2 YYEKEE (reference sequence). CDR3 DNA: TGTGCCAGCAGCACAGACGGTAACACTGAAGCTTTCTTT. Residues: CASSTDGNTEAFF.

The genes are TRBV29-1 and TRBJ1-2, with TRBD1 as a possible D gene (6 bases). This CDR3 is 12 amino acids long. The V gene's germline CDR1 is SQVTM and CDR2 ANQGSEA. Trimming removed 1 base from V and 6 bases from J, with 9 bases in between. As DNA, the CDR3 is TGCAGCGTTGAAGGTCAGGGGAATGGCTACACCTTC. Its translation is CSVEGQGNGYTF.

CDR3 DNA sequence: TGTGCCAGCAGCCGATTTGGGGACAGGGGGCAAGATACGCAGTATTTT. Its protein is CASSRFGDRGQDTQYF. V and J are TRBV9 and TRBJ2-3; 12 nucleotides align to TRBD1. The CDR3 spans 16 residues. The junction had 8 bases not matched to a gene; V was cut back by 4 bases and J by 5 bases. Germline lookup yields CDR1 SGDLS and CDR2 YYNGEE. The full variable domain, in which reference TRBV9 and TRBJ2-3 provide the parts outside the CDR3, is DSGVTQTPKHLITATGQRVTLRCSPRSGDLSVYWYQQSLDQGLQFLIQYYNGEERAKGNILERFSAQQFPDLHSELNLSSLELGDSALYFCASSRFGDRGQDTQYFGPGTRLTVL.

This clone has just a few counts. The chain joins TRBV7-8 to TRBJ2-1; the D is unclear. CDR1 and CDR2 (germline): SGHVS, FQNEAQ. Trimming stripped 1 base from V and 9 bases from J, with 10 bases between. The CDR3 consists of 13 residues. The CDR3 DNA is TGTGCCAGCAGCTTAGTTAGTATGCGTGAGCAGTTCTTC. It specifies CASSLVSMREQFF.

This chain connects TRBV5-4 to TRBJ2-1, with 9 bases fitting TRBD1. With V trimmed by 3 bases and J by 5 bases, 0 bases remained unmatched. The CDR3 extends over 13 amino acids. In germline, CDR1 is SGHNT, CDR2 YYREEE (reference sequence). CDR3 coding DNA: TGTGCCAGCAGCTGGACAGGGGACAATGAGCAGTTCTTC. It codes for CASSWTGDNEQFF.

This chain links TRBV14 with TRBJ1-1; 8 bases align to TRBD1. The CDR3 is made up of 13 amino acids. V lost 5 bases, J lost 3 bases, and 2 bases stayed unmatched. Germline V lookup: CDR1 SGHDN, CDR2 FVKESK. CDR3 bases: TGTGCCAGCAGCGGACAGGGATACACTGAAGCTTTCTTT. It encodes CASSGQGYTEAFF. Together with reference TRBV14 and TRBJ1-1, the CDR3 gives the full variable domain: EAGVTQFPSHSVIEKGQTVTLRCDPISGHDNLYWYRRVMGKEIKFLLHFVKESKQDESGMPNNRFLAERTGGTYSTLKVQPAELEDSGVYFCASSGQGYTEAFFGQGTRLTVV.

The chain recombines TRBV11-3 with TRBJ2-7, with D possibly TRBD1 on 6 matching bases. V was cut by 6 bases and J by 4 bases, with 13 bases left in between. Germline CDR1 reads SGHNT; CDR2 reads YENEEA. The CDR3 is 13 amino acids. The chain's CDR3 is CASRYRVWYEQYF. CDR3 sequence (DNA): TGTGCCAGCAGGTACAGGGTGTGGTACGAGCAGTACTTC.

V usage is TRBV11-2 and J usage is TRBJ2-7; possible D gene TRBD1, 6 bases. Per the germline V gene, CDR1 is SGHAT and CDR2 is FQNNGV. The CDR3 runs to 15 residues. V gave up 1 base and J gave up 5 bases, with 15 bases separating them. DNA for the CDR3: TGTGCCAGCAGCTTAGTGGGCAGGGGAATTAACGAGCAGTACTTC. Its protein is CASSLVGRGINEQYF.

The V call is TRBV7-2, the J call TRBJ2-3; 8 nucleotides line up with TRBD2. The germline V gene encodes CDR1 SGHTA and CDR2 FQGNSA. The junction had 5 bases not matched to a gene; V was cut back by 1 base and J by 2 bases. CDR3 length: 16 amino acids. CDR3 sequence reads: CASSLGAGVPTDTQYF. The CDR3 DNA sequence: TGTGCCAGCAGCTTAGGAGCGGGAGTTCCCACAGATACGCAGTATTTT. The full variable domain, with the rest looked up from reference TRBV7-2 and TRBJ2-3, is GAGVSQSPSNKVTEKGKDVELRCDPISGHTALYWYRQSLGQGLEFLIYFQGNSAPDKSGLPSDRFSAERTGGSVSTLTIQRTQQEDSAVYLCASSLGAGVPTDTQYFGPGTRLTVL.

This chain links TRBV7-9 with TRBJ1-2, with a weak D call TRBD1 (5 bases). The V end was cut by 1 base, the J end by 2 bases, with 8 bases between. The CDR3 length is 14 residues. CDR1 and CDR2 from the germline V gene are SEHNR and FQNEAQ (reference sequence). The CDR3 DNA is TGTGCCAGCAGCTTAGTCGCAGGGAACTATGGCTACACCTTC. Translated, it gives CASSLVAGNYGYTF.

The chain carries TRBV9 and TRBJ2-7; 9 nucleotides align to TRBD2. Germline loops: CDR1 SGDLS, CDR2 YYNGEE. J gave up 3 bases and V 0 bases, and 1 base lay outside the gene matches. This CDR3 spans 14 amino acids. CDR3 sequence: CASSVGTSDYEQYF. CDR3 in DNA: TGTGCCAGCAGCGTAGGGACTAGCGACTACGAGCAGTACTTC.

This chain uses TRBV30 with TRBJ1-1; 8 nucleotides match TRBD1. The length of the CDR3 is 11 residues. The trim removed 4 bases at V and 11 bases at J, leaving 6 bases unmatched. Germline V CDR1 and CDR2: GTSNPN, SVGIG (reference sequence). CDR3 DNA sequence: TGTGCCTGGACCGGGACAGGATGGGCTTTCTTT. This translates into CAWTGTGWAFF.

The rearrangement uses TRBV29-1 and TRBJ2-3; D gene uncertain. Trimming removed 1 base from V and 1 base from J, with 9 bases in between. Germline V gene data show CDR1 as SQVTM and CDR2 as ANQGSEA. The CDR3 covers 14 residues. CDR3 protein: CSVEGPSGTDTQYF. Written as DNA, the CDR3 is TGCAGCGTTGAAGGGCCTAGTGGCACAGATACGCAGTATTTT.

V and J are TRBV9 and TRBJ2-6, with 8 bases fitting TRBD2. The J segment lost 0 bases and the V segment lost 5 bases, leaving 1 base of the junction unmatched. The CDR3 is 15 amino acids. The germline V gene has CDR1 SGDLS and CDR2 YYNGEE. The chain's CDR3 is CASSRGGSGANVLTF. The CDR3 DNA reads as TGTGCCAGCAGTCGGGGGGGCTCTGGGGCCAACGTCCTGACTTTC.

The chain has TRBV6-1 and TRBJ1-3; TRBD1 agrees at 11 bases. This CDR3 contains 16 residues. CDR1 is MNHNS and CDR2 is SASEGT in the germline V gene. J lost 7 bases, V lost 2 bases, and 7 bases had no gene match. The CDR3 region is CASSENLGQGANTIYF. In nucleotides, the CDR3 is TGTGCCAGCAGTGAAAATCTAGGACAGGGGGCTAACACCATATATTTT.

The chain has TRBV18 and TRBJ1-2; D is undetermined. V lost 6 bases to trimming and J lost 0 bases, with 23 bases between them. The CDR3 has 18 amino acids. Germline CDR1 KGHSH, CDR2 LQKENI. The CDR3 reads CASSEKTDGRLANYGYTF. The CDR3, as DNA: TGTGCCAGCTCCGAGAAGACTGACGGGAGGCTAGCTAACTATGGCTACACCTTC. The entire variable domain, with the rest obtained from reference TRBV18 and TRBJ1-2, is as follows: NAGVMQNPRHLVRRRGQEARLRCSPMKGHSHVYWYRQLPEEGLKFMVYLQKENIIDESGMPKERFSAEFPKEGPSILRIQQVVRGDSAAYFCASSEKTDGRLANYGYTFGSGTRLTVV.

This chain uses TRBV10-3 with TRBJ2-1; 7 bases line up with TRBD1. Germline V lookup: CDR1 ENHRY, CDR2 SYGVKD. The V gene end was trimmed by 8 bases and the J gene end by 4 bases; junction bases not matched to a gene: 8. The CDR3 covers 14 residues. CDR3 in DNA: TGTGCCATCGGGAGAGGGGGCGGGTACAATGAGCAGTTCTTC. Translating it yields CAIGRGGGYNEQFF.

This chain uses TRBV4-3 with TRBJ2-5; D may be TRBD1 (6 bases). The V and J ends lost 4 bases and 3 bases respectively, with 9 bases between them. The length of the CDR3 is 13 residues. Germline CDR1 and CDR2: LGHNA and YSLEER. This CDR3 is CASSLRTEETQYF. As DNA, the CDR3 is TGCGCCAGCAGCCTACGGACAGAAGAGACCCAGTACTTC.

The V and J genes are TRBV30 and TRBJ1-1, with D possibly TRBD1 on 5 matching bases. The germline V gene encodes CDR1 GTSNPN and CDR2 SVGIG (reference sequence). This CDR3 is 13 amino acids long. V was shortened by 3 bases and J by 2 bases, with 10 bases between the two germline ends. CDR3 in DNA: TGTGCCTGGAGCTTAGGGGTAAACACTGAAGCTTTCTTT. It specifies CAWSLGVNTEAFF.

This clone was counted once. The chain recombines TRBV19 with TRBJ2-7; the D gene is possibly TRBD2 (5 bases). This CDR3 contains 15 residues. V shed 6 bases and J shed 5 bases, with 20 bases lying between them. Looked up from germline, CDR1 is LNHDA and CDR2 is SQIVND (reference sequence). CDR3 nucleotide sequence: TGTGCCAGTAGCCCTCCCGGAGGCCGTGGGAACGAGCAGTACGTC. As protein: CASSPPGGRGNEQYV.

The chain employs TRBV19 and TRBJ2-1, with 7 bases aligning to TRBD2. The CDR3 extends over 15 amino acids. Germline V CDR1 and CDR2: LNHDA, SQIVND (reference sequence). V lost 6 bases and J lost 1; bases outside the gene matches: 6. The CDR3 DNA reads TGTGCCAGTAGCTCAACCGGGGGGTCCTACAATGAGCAGTTCTTC. Amino acid sequence: CASSSTGGSYNEQFF. Full variable domain (rest looked up from reference TRBV19 and TRBJ2-1): DGGITQSPKYLFRKEGQNVTLSCEQNLNHDAMYWYRQDPGQGLRLIYYSQIVNDFQKGDIAEGYSVSREKKESFPLTVTSAQKNPTAFYLCASSSTGGSYNEQFFGPGTRLTVL.